This record looks at one T cell receptor beta chain sequence and its context. Reverse transcribing all isolated RNA meant expressed TCRB transcripts were sequenced. Some clones are missing from TCRdb's copy, which holds only in-frame ones; the method was immunoSEQ multiplex PCR. This sample carries about 140,000 clones, 9.7% of them seen once, and the ten largest clones take about 0.6%. The data derive from a study of beta chain features in type 1 diabetes. Overall study: All samples yielded 100 million to 140 million examined sorted cells.

Germline-derived CDR1 and CDR2 are SGHRS and YFSETQ. V shed 1 base, J shed 2 bases, and the junction held 5 bases outside the gene matches. The CDR3 length is 18 residues. On average, the one heparinised blood draw given by each donor was around 120 mL. The receptor was isolated from a woman aged 35 to 49 in good health. Sequencing input: central memory CD4+ T cells from blood. V and J are TRBV5-1 and TRBJ2-5; 16 bases map to TRBD2. CDR3 sequence: CASSLPGLAGGGQETQYF. The CDR3 nucleotides are TGCGCCAGCAGCTTGCCGGGACTAGCGGGGGGGGGACAAGAGACCCAGTACTTC.